This T cell receptor (beta chain) was identified during a study of shared clonotypes between healthy human individuals. General observations from the study: The represented genetic and exposure-history diversity was limited by the small number of donors.

How the authors handled the data: ImmunoSEQ supplied junction-only sequences lacking quality scores, so filtering was different. Here immunoSEQ multiplex PCR was the method, and the copy in TCRdb shows in-frame clones only, minus some. V and J calls and clone size are those listed in that table; D and trimming were worked out from the DNA. Of 2 million to 2.5 million clones in the sample, around 95% were seen once. Germline CDR1 is SNHLY and CDR2 is FYNNEI. The CDR3 length is 11 residues. V was cut by 1 base and J by 8 bases, with 5 bases left in between. This clone was seen only a few times. The antigen remains undetermined. Subsets obtained from CD4+ cells comprised CD45RA+ naive and CD45RA-negative memory cells.

The chain recombines TRBV2 with TRBJ1-2; the D is unclear. The sequenced material came from naive CD4+ T cells sorted from blood. Sample subset: CD45RA+ positively selected. The TCR sequence derives from a man between 18 and 35 years old in good health. In nucleotides, the CDR3 is TGTGCCAGCAGTGAAGTCAACGGCTACACCTTC. Amino acids: CASSEVNGYTF.